The 21 T cell receptor beta chains listed next were all sequenced from one sample in a study of cytomegalovirus exposure and HLA in healthy donors. PCR was performed using 60 Vbeta and 13 Jbeta primers. The data were produced by immunoSEQ multiplex PCR, yet TCRdb's version contains in-frame clones alone and is incomplete. The sample comprises 90,000 to 120,000 clones, over 70% of which are singletons, and around 2.1% rests with the top ten. The sample was PBMCs. The source of these receptors is a young man in good health and CMV-seronegative.

This chain links TRBV29-1 with TRBJ2-3; 12 bases align to TRBD2. V lost 3 bases and J lost 4; bases outside the gene matches: 5. From germline, CDR1 is SQVTM and CDR2 ANQGSEA. The CDR3 consists of 15 residues. The CDR3 DNA reads as TGCAGCGTTGATGCTAGCGGGGGGGCTTCAGATACGCAGTATTTT. As protein: CSVDASGGASDTQYF.

This clone showed up just a few times. The chain is built from TRBV10-2 and TRBJ2-3, with a tentative D call TRBD2 (6 bases). This CDR3 has 14 amino acids. CDR1 and CDR2 (germline): WSHSY, SAAADI. V lost 4 bases and J 5 bases, leaving 13 bases between the germline ends. The chain's CDR3 is CASSVWLALDTQYF. For the CDR3, the DNA is TGCGCCAGCAGTGTCTGGCTAGCGCTAGATACGCAGTATTTT.

The gene calls are TRBV28 and TRBJ1-4; D uncertain. The V end was cut by 3 bases, the J end by 8 bases, with 13 bases between. Germline V lookup: CDR1 MDHEN, CDR2 SYDVKM. The length of the CDR3 is 14 residues. CDR3 amino acids: CASSLTEGSEKLFF. CDR3 DNA sequence: TGTGCCAGCAGTTTGACGGAGGGCTCGGAAAAACTGTTTTTT.

CDR3 in DNA: TGTGCCAGCAGCTCTACAGGGTACGAGCAGTACTTC. Protein sequence: CASSSTGYEQYF. The chain combines TRBV5-4 with TRBJ2-7, with D possibly being TRBD1 (6 bases). The V end was cut by 3 bases, the J end by 4 bases, with 8 bases between. Germline V CDR1 and CDR2: SGHNT, YYREEE (reference sequence). The CDR3 covers 12 residues.

This rearrangement joins TRBV28 to TRBJ2-7, with TRBD1 as a possible D gene (6 bases). CDR3 size: 13 residues. With 7 bases removed from V and 2 bases from J, the gap between germline ends came to 12 bases. The germline V gene has CDR1 MDHEN and CDR2 SYDVKM. CDR3 sequence reads: CASKKGVTYEQYF. CDR3 nucleotide sequence: TGTGCCAGCAAAAAGGGGGTAACCTACGAGCAGTACTTC. Supplemented by reference TRBV28 and TRBJ2-7, the full variable domain reads DVKVTQSSRYLVKRTGEKVFLECVQDMDHENMFWYRQDPGLGLRLIYFSYDVKMKEKGDIPEGYSVSREKKERFSLILESASTNQTSMYLCASKKGVTYEQYFGPGTRLTVT.

The J gene is TRBJ2-7, the V gene TRBV9; 7 positions match TRBD2. The CDR3 totals 13 residues. V lost 0 bases and J lost 7; bases outside the gene matches: 4. CDR1 SGDLS and CDR2 YYNGEE come from the germline V gene. In DNA form, the CDR3 reads TGTGCCAGCAGCGTAGGGGGAGGGCTTGAGCAGTACTTC. It translates to CASSVGGGLEQYF.

CDR3 in amino acids: CASSPRGTGVEQYF. For the CDR3, the DNA is TGTGCCAGCAGCCCAAGAGGGACAGGGGTCGAGCAGTACTTC. V gene TRBV7-9 combines with J gene TRBJ2-7; 10 bases line up with TRBD1. V was pared by 5 bases and J by 6 bases, with 7 bases of the junction left unmatched. The CDR3 is 14 residues long. Germline assignment: CDR1 SEHNR and CDR2 FQNEAQ (reference sequence).

CDR3 sequence reads: CASRGTSTDTQYF. The CDR3 DNA is TGTGCCAGCAGGGGGACTAGCACAGATACGCAGTATTTT. This sequence joins TRBV27 and TRBJ2-3; D may be TRBD2 (6 bases). The CDR3 sequence is 13 residues long. CDR1 is MNHEY and CDR2 is SMNVEV in the germline V gene (reference sequence). V was shortened by 6 bases and J by 0 bases, with 7 bases between the two germline ends.

The V and J genes are TRBV4-1 and TRBJ2-7; D might be TRBD2 (5 bases). Trimming shortened V by 1 base and J by 7 bases, and 11 bases separated the two germline ends. Germline values: CDR1 MGHRA, CDR2 YSYEKL. CDR3 length equals 13 residues. The CDR3 DNA follows: TGCGCCAGCAGCCAAGGATGGTCGGGGGAGCAGTACTTC. Translating it yields CASSQGWSGEQYF.

The chain links TRBV28 to TRBJ1-6, with TRBD1 matching over 9 bases. Germline V gene lookup returns CDR1 MDHEN and CDR2 SYDVKM. This CDR3 spans 15 amino acids. J was trimmed by 10 bases and V by 5 bases; bases with no gene match: 9. CDR3 amino acids: CASSAPQGAGSPLHF. The CDR3, as DNA: TGTGCCAGCAGTGCGCCACAGGGGGCAGGGTCACCCCTCCACTTT.

The genes are TRBV30 and TRBJ2-2; a possible D gene is TRBD2 (6 bases). Trimming took off 7 bases at V and 5 bases at J, with 20 bases between the two ends. Per the germline V gene, CDR1 is GTSNPN and CDR2 is SVGIG (reference sequence). This CDR3 comprises 15 residues. The CDR3 sequence: CASLRRAGKTGELFF. The DNA of the CDR3 is TGTGCCTCCCTCCGGAGGGCAGGTAAAACCGGGGAGCTGTTTTTT.

The rearrangement links TRBV7-8 to TRBJ2-7, with 12 positions matching TRBD2. Germline CDR1 reads SGHVS; CDR2 reads FQNEAQ. V shed 5 bases and J 3 bases; nucleotides not matched to a gene: 8. The CDR3 is 16 residues long. The CDR3 region is CASSPGLAGTLYEQYF. In DNA form, the CDR3 reads TGTGCCAGCAGCCCCGGACTAGCGGGGACTCTCTACGAGCAGTACTTC.

The chain uses TRBV7-9 and TRBJ2-3; 10 bases are shared with TRBD2. CDR3 size: 16 residues. Trimming at V came to 1 base and at J to 4 bases, leaving 5 bases not matched to a gene. Germline V gene data show CDR1 as SEHNR and CDR2 as FQNEAQ (reference sequence). The CDR3, as DNA: TGTGCCAGCAGCTTAGTCAGCGGGGGGGCCGCAGATACGCAGTATTTT. This translates into CASSLVSGGAADTQYF.

The V and J genes are TRBV30 and TRBJ2-7; 13 bases are shared with TRBD2. There are 14 residues in the CDR3. With V trimmed by 0 bases and J by 10 bases, 6 bases remained unmatched. CDR1 and CDR2 from the germline V gene are GTSNPN and SVGIG (reference sequence). CDR3 residues: CAWSVGLAGDSQYF. CDR3 bases: TGTGCCTGGAGTGTCGGACTAGCGGGGGATTCTCAGTACTTC.

The rearrangement links TRBV7-9 to TRBJ2-1, with D unclear. V lost 5 bases and J 2 bases, leaving 4 bases between the germline ends. Germline lookup yields CDR1 SEHNR and CDR2 FQNEAQ (reference sequence). This CDR3 contains 12 residues. The CDR3 nucleotides are TGTGCCAGCAGCCGTCCCTACAATGAGCAGTTCTTC. Protein sequence: CASSRPYNEQFF.

The gene calls are TRBV7-8 and TRBJ1-5; TRBD1 matches at 8 bases. The CDR3 runs to 15 residues. Looked up from germline, CDR1 is SGHVS and CDR2 is FQNEAQ. Trimming removed 5 bases from V and 7 bases from J; junction bases left unmatched: 10. The CDR3 nucleotides are TGTGCCAGCAGCGTCGGACAGGGAGGAGGCCAGCCCCAGCATTTT. It codes for CASSVGQGGGQPQHF.

This clone was counted only a few times. The chain has TRBV6-1 and TRBJ1-5, with D possibly being TRBD1 (5 bases). V was clipped by 6 bases and J by 0 bases, with 9 bases between them. This CDR3 contains 14 residues. Germline CDR1 is MNHNS and CDR2 is SASEGT. The CDR3 bases are TGTGCCAGCAGCCGGGGGTCTAGCAATCAGCCCCAGCATTTT. Translation gives CASSRGSSNQPQHF.

This rearrangement joins TRBV6-5 to TRBJ1-1, with 9 bases matching TRBD1. Germline-derived CDR1 and CDR2 are MNHEY and SVGAGI. The CDR3 runs 16 residues. V was clipped by 0 bases and J by 5 bases; unmatched bases: 7. The CDR3 nucleotides are TGTGCCAGCAGTTACTCAAAGCACAGGGGGCTTACTGAAGCTTTCTTT. This translates into CASSYSKHRGLTEAFF.

V and J are TRBV27 and TRBJ1-2, with D possibly being TRBD1 (6 bases). CDR1 MNHEY and CDR2 SMNVEV come from the germline V gene (reference sequence). V was shortened by 5 bases and J by 8 bases, with 18 bases between the two germline ends. The CDR3 has 14 amino acids. The CDR3: CASSAPRGGGGYTF. CDR3 nucleotide sequence: TGTGCCAGCAGTGCGCCTAGGGGGGGAGGGGGCTACACCTTC.

The chain uses TRBV4-1 and TRBJ1-5; a possible D gene is TRBD1 (6 bases). V lost 4 bases, J lost 0 bases, and 16 bases lay in between. The germline V gene encodes CDR1 MGHRA and CDR2 YSYEKL. This CDR3 has 17 residues. The CDR3 region is CASSLTGTTYSNQPQHF. The CDR3 region has the DNA TGCGCCAGCAGCCTTACCGGGACAACCTATAGCAATCAGCCCCAGCATTTT.

The chain couples TRBV7-9 to TRBJ2-1; tentatively, D is TRBD2 (5 bases). With 7 bases removed from V and 2 bases from J, the gap between germline ends came to 9 bases. Per the germline V gene, CDR1 is SEHNR and CDR2 is FQNEAQ (reference sequence). This CDR3 has 13 residues. For the CDR3, the DNA is TGTGCCAGCACCCCCGGGGCCTACAATGAGCAGTTCTTC. Translated, it gives CASTPGAYNEQFF.